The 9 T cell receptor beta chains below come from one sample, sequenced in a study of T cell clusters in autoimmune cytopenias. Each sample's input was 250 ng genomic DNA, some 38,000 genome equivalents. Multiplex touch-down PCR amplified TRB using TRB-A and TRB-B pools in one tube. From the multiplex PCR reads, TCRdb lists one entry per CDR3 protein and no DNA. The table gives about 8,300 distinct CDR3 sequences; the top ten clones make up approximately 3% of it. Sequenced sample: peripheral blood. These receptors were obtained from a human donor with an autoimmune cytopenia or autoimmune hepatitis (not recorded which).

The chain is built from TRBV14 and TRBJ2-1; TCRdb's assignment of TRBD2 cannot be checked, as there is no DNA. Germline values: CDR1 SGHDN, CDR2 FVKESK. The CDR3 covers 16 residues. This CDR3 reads CASSQEAGDPYNEQFF.

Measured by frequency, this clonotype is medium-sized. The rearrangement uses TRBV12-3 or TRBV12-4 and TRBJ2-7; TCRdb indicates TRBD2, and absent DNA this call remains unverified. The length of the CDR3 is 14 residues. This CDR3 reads CASSLGGGTYEQYF.

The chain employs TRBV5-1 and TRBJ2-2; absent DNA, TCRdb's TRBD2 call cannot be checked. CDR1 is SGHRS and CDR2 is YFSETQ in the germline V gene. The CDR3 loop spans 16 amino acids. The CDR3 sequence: CASSPEGTANTGELFF.

The chain's CDR3 is CASSFSGSSYNEQFF. The chain is built from TRBV7-6 and TRBJ2-1. The CDR3 covers 15 residues. Per germline, CDR1 SGHVS and CDR2 FNYEAQ.

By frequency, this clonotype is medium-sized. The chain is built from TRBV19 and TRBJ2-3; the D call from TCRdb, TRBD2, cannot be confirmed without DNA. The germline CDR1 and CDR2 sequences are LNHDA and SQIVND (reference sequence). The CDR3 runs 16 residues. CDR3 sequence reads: CASSSRAGSSTDTQYF.

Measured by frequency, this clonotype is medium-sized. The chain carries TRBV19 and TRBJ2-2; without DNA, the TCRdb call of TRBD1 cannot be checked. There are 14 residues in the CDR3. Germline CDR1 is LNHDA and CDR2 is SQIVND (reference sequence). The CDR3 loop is CASSKRDILGELFF.

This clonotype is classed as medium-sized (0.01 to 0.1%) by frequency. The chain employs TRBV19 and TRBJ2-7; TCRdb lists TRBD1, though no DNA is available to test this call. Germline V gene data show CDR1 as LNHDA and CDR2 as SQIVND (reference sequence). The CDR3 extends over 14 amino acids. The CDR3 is CASQDRVSAGEQYF.

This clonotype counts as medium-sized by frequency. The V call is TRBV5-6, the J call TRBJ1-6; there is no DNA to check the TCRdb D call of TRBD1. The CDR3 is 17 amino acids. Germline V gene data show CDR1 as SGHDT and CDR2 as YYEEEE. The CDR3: CASSLVRGAGGRSPLHF. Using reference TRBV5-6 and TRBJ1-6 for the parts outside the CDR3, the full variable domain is DAGVTQSPTHLIKTRGQQVTLRCSPKSGHDTVSWYQQALGQGPQFIFQYYEEEERQRGNFPDRFSGHQFPNYSSELNVNALLLGDSALYLCASSLVRGAGGRSPLHFGNGTRLTVT.

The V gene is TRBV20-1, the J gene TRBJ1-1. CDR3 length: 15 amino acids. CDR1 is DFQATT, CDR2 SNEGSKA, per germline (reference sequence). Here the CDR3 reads CSARDPAAGGTEAFF.